Below, 25 T cell receptor beta chains from the same sample are listed, as sequenced in a study of OX40 agonist ivuxolimab in advanced cancers. The protocol was immunoSEQ multiplex PCR, while the TCRdb copy is restricted to in-frame clones and leaves out a portion. Of about 68,000 clones listed, 85% are singletons. The input for sequencing was CD4+ or CD8+ T cells sorted from blood, taken in a trial of the OX40 agonist ivuxolimab. These receptors were collected from an adult with an advanced solid tumor such as melanoma, head and neck, liver or kidney cancer.

V is TRBV19 and J is TRBJ2-1; 9 bases agree with TRBD1. J lost 7 bases, V lost 10 bases, and 8 bases had no gene match. From germline, CDR1 is LNHDA and CDR2 SQIVND (reference sequence). The CDR3 is 13 residues long. CDR3 in amino acids: CATKDRGGNEQFF. DNA of the CDR3: TGTGCCACCAAGGACAGGGGTGGGAATGAGCAGTTCTTC.

V gene TRBV27 combines with J gene TRBJ1-4; 7 bases line up with TRBD1. CDR1 is MNHEY, CDR2 SMNVEV, per germline (reference sequence). V trimming: 5 bases; J trimming: 8 bases; junction bases outside the gene matches: 2. The CDR3 contains 12 residues. The CDR3 protein is CASSGTAEKLFF. CDR3 nucleotides: TGTGCCAGCAGTGGGACAGCCGAAAAACTGTTTTTT.

The CDR3 DNA is TGTGCCAGCAGCTTCGACGGGGCCCCTCTTGGTGAGCAGTTCTTC. Its protein product is CASSFDGAPLGEQFF. The gene calls are TRBV11-3 and TRBJ2-1, with D perhaps given as TRBD1 or TRBD2 (5 bases each). The V and J ends lost 3 bases and 9 bases respectively, with 18 bases between them. The CDR3 length is 15 residues. Germline V gene lookup returns CDR1 SGHNT and CDR2 YENEEA.

The rearrangement uses TRBV7-7 and TRBJ2-5; 9 bases match TRBD1. This CDR3 contains 15 residues. J lost 5 bases, V lost 5 bases, and 9 bases had no gene match. The germline V gene has CDR1 SSHAT and CDR2 FNYEAQ (reference sequence). This CDR3 reads CASSPGTGWAETQYF. The DNA for the CDR3 is TGTGCCAGCAGCCCCGGGACAGGGTGGGCTGAGACCCAGTACTTC. The full variable domain, its missing parts supplied by reference TRBV7-7 and TRBJ2-5, is GAGVSQSPRYKVTKRGQDVTLRCDPISSHATLYWYQQALGQGPEFLTYFNYEAQPDKSGLPSDRFSAERPEGSISTLTIQRTEQRDSAMYRCASSPGTGWAETQYFGPGTRLLVL.

CDR3 residues: CASSVVAGTEAFF. CDR3 DNA: TGTGCCAGCAGCGTAGTGGCAGGCACTGAAGCTTTCTTT. The chain joins TRBV9 to TRBJ1-1; D is undetermined. The V gene's germline CDR1 is SGDLS and CDR2 YYNGEE. The CDR3 sequence is 13 residues long. V shed 0 bases and J shed 4 bases, with 7 bases lying between them.

The rearrangement uses TRBV5-6 and TRBJ1-2; D is unresolved. In germline, CDR1 is SGHDT, CDR2 YYEEEE. This CDR3 is built from 15 residues. The germline V and J ends were trimmed by 4 bases and 2 bases, with 15 bases remaining between them. CDR3 in amino acids: CASSLGGRVNYGYTF. The DNA of the CDR3 is TGTGCCAGCAGCCTTGGAGGACGGGTAAACTATGGCTACACCTTC.

The chain has TRBV5-1 and TRBJ2-6, with no clear D. Germline V lookup: CDR1 SGHRS, CDR2 YFSETQ. The CDR3 sequence is 15 residues long. Trimming cost V 0 bases and J 2 bases, with 6 bases left between them. The CDR3 is CASSLESAGANVLTF. The CDR3 DNA is TGCGCCAGCAGCTTGGAATCGGCTGGGGCCAACGTCCTGACTTTC.

The chain recombines TRBV5-4 with TRBJ2-5, with a tentative D call TRBD2 (5 bases). Germline CDR1 and CDR2: SGHNT and YYREEE (reference sequence). The CDR3 loop spans 13 amino acids. The ends were cut back, 4 bases at V and 2 bases at J, with 9 bases in the middle. The CDR3 region has the DNA TGTGCCAGCAGCCCACGGGATCAAGAGACCCAGTACTTC. Amino acid sequence: CASSPRDQETQYF.

V is TRBV7-2 and J is TRBJ2-1; D not certain. Germline V gene sequence: CDR1 SGHTA, CDR2 FQGNSA. The CDR3 length is 13 residues. The V end lost 5 bases, the J end lost 4 bases, and 9 bases lay between the germline ends. CDR3 nucleotides: TGTGCCAGCAGCGGTTCGATGTACAATGAGCAGTTCTTC. This gives the protein CASSGSMYNEQFF.

The V and J genes are TRBV4-1 and TRBJ1-1; no clear D. The length of the CDR3 is 15 residues. Trimming left V 0 bases short and J 5 bases short, with 13 bases between. Germline lookup yields CDR1 MGHRA and CDR2 YSYEKL. CDR3 protein: CASSQEVSGSTEAFF. The CDR3 coding sequence is TGCGCCAGCAGCCAAGAGGTGTCAGGTTCTACTGAAGCTTTCTTT.

This CDR3 reads CASTWLSRTAIYEQYF. The CDR3 nucleotides read TGCGCCAGCACCTGGTTGAGCAGGACAGCTATCTACGAGCAGTACTTC. The V gene is TRBV5-1, the J gene TRBJ2-7, with D possibly being TRBD1 (6 bases). Looked up from germline, CDR1 is SGHRS and CDR2 is YFSETQ. This CDR3 is built from 16 residues. V dropped 6 bases and J dropped 3 bases, with 22 bases sitting between them.

On this clone itself: Germline is not matched at one junction end, which may reflect a read error. The chain couples TRBV7-2 to TRBJ2-1; 7 bases map to TRBD2. The CDR3 extends over 13 amino acids. CDR1 and CDR2 (germline): SGHTA, FQGNSA. The CDR3 sequence: CASSLANPGGSVF. The CDR3 nucleotides read TGTGCCAGCAGCTTAGCCAACCCCGGGGGGTCGGTCTTC.

The genes are TRBV6-1 and TRBJ2-5, with 8 bases matching TRBD2. The CDR3 runs 14 residues. Germline V gives CDR1 MNHNS, CDR2 SASEGT. V lost 3 bases, J lost 2 bases, and 2 bases stayed unmatched. The CDR3 DNA sequence: TGTGCCAGCAGTGACGGCGGGGGGCAAGAGACCCAGTACTTC. It encodes CASSDGGGQETQYF.

CDR3 amino acids: CASSSGHYGYTF. For the CDR3, the DNA is TGTGCCAGCAGCTCCGGCCACTATGGCTACACCTTC. The V call is TRBV7-9, the J call TRBJ1-2; unclear D gene. There are 12 residues in the CDR3. CDR1 and CDR2 (germline): SEHNR, FQNEAQ (reference sequence). V was shortened by 4 bases and J by 3 bases, with 6 bases between the two germline ends.

The chain uses TRBV5-1 and TRBJ2-2, with D tentatively TRBD2 (6 bases). V was trimmed by 4 bases and J by 2 bases, leaving 12 bases between them. The CDR3 has 15 amino acids. CDR1 and CDR2 (germline): SGHRS, YFSETQ. The CDR3 region is CASSSASANTGELFF. Here the CDR3 DNA reads TGCGCCAGCAGCAGTGCTAGCGCTAACACCGGGGAGCTGTTTTTT. Using reference TRBV5-1 and TRBJ2-2 for the parts outside the CDR3, the full variable domain is KAGVTQTPRYLIKTRGQQVTLSCSPISGHRSVSWYQQTPGQGLQFLFEYFSETQRNKGNFPGRFSGRQFSNSRSEMNVSTLELGDSALYLCASSSASANTGELFFGEGSRLTVL.

This chain links TRBV7-9 with TRBJ2-6; D is unclear. V was pared by 5 bases and J by 4 bases, with 12 bases between. The CDR3 loop spans 15 amino acids. Looked up from germline, CDR1 is SEHNR and CDR2 is FQNEAQ (reference sequence). The CDR3, as DNA: TGTGCCAGCAGCGTCGCCCTCCCGGGGGCCAACGTCCTGACTTTC. This gives the protein CASSVALPGANVLTF. Variable domain in full (rest from reference TRBV7-9 and TRBJ2-6): DTGVSQNPRHKITKRGQNVTFRCDPISEHNRLYWYRQTLGQGPEFLTYFQNEAQLEKSRLLSDRFSAERPKGSFSTLEIQRTEQGDSAMYLCASSVALPGANVLTFGAGSRLTVL.

The chain carries TRBV6-5 and TRBJ2-2, with D perhaps matching TRBD1 (6 bases). Germline V gene data show CDR1 as MNHEY and CDR2 as SVGAGI. V lost 5 bases and J 6 bases, leaving 16 bases between the germline ends. This CDR3 comprises 15 residues. CDR3 DNA: TGTGCCAGCAGTCCCTCTCCAGGGGCTGCCGGGGAGCTGTTTTTT. It codes for CASSPSPGAAGELFF.

The chain is built from TRBV5-4 and TRBJ2-7, with 8 bases lining up with TRBD1. Germline-derived CDR1 and CDR2 are SGHNT and YYREEE (reference sequence). The CDR3 has 15 amino acids. Germline trimming cut 3 bases from V and 0 bases from J; bases unmatched to any gene: 5. The CDR3 region is CASSSDRGYSYEQYF. Here the CDR3 DNA reads TGTGCCAGCAGCTCAGACAGGGGCTACTCCTACGAGCAGTACTTC.

The V gene is TRBV7-6, the J gene TRBJ1-5, with D unresolved. Germline CDR1 SGHVS, CDR2 FNYEAQ. This CDR3 is built from 18 residues. V lost 2 bases and J lost 1, with 18 bases in between. CDR3 sequence (DNA): TGTGCCAGCAGCTTATATCCCCCCGACGGTTTGAGCAATCAGCCCCAGCATTTT. It yields the protein CASSLYPPDGLSNQPQHF.

The chain has TRBV5-4 and TRBJ1-1; D remains unclear. Germline assignment: CDR1 SGHNT and CDR2 YYREEE (reference sequence). This CDR3 comprises 15 residues. Between the trimmed V and J ends, which lost 1 base and 1 base, there was a span of 11 bases. This chain's CDR3 is CASSLFEAGNTEAFF. CDR3 bases: TGTGCCAGCAGCTTGTTTGAGGCCGGGAACACTGAAGCTTTCTTT.

V is TRBV7-9 and J is TRBJ1-5, with D unclear. The CDR3 spans 13 residues. V shed 3 bases and J shed 3 bases, with 6 bases lying between them. The germline V gene has CDR1 SEHNR and CDR2 FQNEAQ (reference sequence). CDR3 in DNA: TGTGCCAGCAGCTTCAAATTCAATCAGCCCCAGCATTTT. This sequence encodes CASSFKFNQPQHF.

V gene TRBV6-5 combines with J gene TRBJ1-4, with D unresolved. The germline CDR1 and CDR2 sequences are MNHEY and SVGAGI. The CDR3 spans 16 residues. V shed 0 bases and J shed 8 bases, with 16 bases lying between them. The DNA for the CDR3 is TGTGCCAGCAGTTACTCTCCGGCCCCGTCCTACGAAAAACTGTTTTTT. Its protein product is CASSYSPAPSYEKLFF.

This clone was counted a few times. This sequence joins TRBV19 and TRBJ1-5, with D unclear. The V end lost 7 bases, the J end lost 4 bases, and 8 bases lay between the germline ends. The germline V gene has CDR1 LNHDA and CDR2 SQIVND (reference sequence). The CDR3 runs to 12 residues. For the CDR3, the DNA is TGTGCCAGTACAAGGGCGAATCAGCCCCAGCATTTT. Protein: CASTRANQPQHF.

The chain has TRBV9 and TRBJ1-6, with a possible D match to TRBD1 (6 bases). The germline gives CDR1 SGDLS, CDR2 YYNGEE. This CDR3 comprises 13 residues. V was pared by 5 bases and J by 4 bases, with 7 bases between. DNA for the CDR3: TGTGCCAGCAGGGACAGATATAATTCACCCCTCCACTTT. It specifies CASRDRYNSPLHF. Full variable domain (outside the CDR3, taken from reference TRBV9 and TRBJ1-6): DSGVTQTPKHLITATGQRVTLRCSPRSGDLSVYWYQQSLDQGLQFLIQYYNGEERAKGNILERFSAQQFPDLHSELNLSSLELGDSALYFCASRDRYNSPLHFGNGTRLTVT.

The chain uses TRBV6-5 and TRBJ1-4; 11 bases align to TRBD1. Germline V gives CDR1 MNHEY, CDR2 SVGAGI. The CDR3 runs to 15 residues. V shed 6 bases, J shed 9 bases, and the junction held 9 bases outside the gene matches. CDR3 in amino acids: CASSRPGQGGQKLFF. The CDR3 coding sequence is TGTGCCAGCAGCCGACCGGGACAGGGGGGTCAAAAACTGTTTTTT.